Presented here are 26 T cell receptor beta chains from one specimen sequenced in a study of T-cell reconstitution after alpha-beta-depleted transplantation in children. As it was prepared, the TCRbeta library received unique molecular identifiers. Via MiXCR, TCRdb re-called the PCR reads, giving one row per CDR3 protein. The table has about 500,000 distinct CDR3 sequences, roughly an eighth seen once. Sample: PBMCs, mostly from graft donor cells, taken 180 days after TCRalphabeta/CD19-depleted stem cell transplant. The source is a female patient aged 2-9 years who had a stem cell transplant for aplastic anemia, so the T cells may come from the graft donor.

V and J are TRBV10-2 and TRBJ2-5; D gene ambiguous. Germline V gene lookup returns CDR1 WSHSY and CDR2 SAAADI. Between the trimmed V and J ends, which lost 7 bases and 0 bases, there was a span of 12 bases. This CDR3 is built from 14 residues. The CDR3 DNA follows: TGCGCCAGCAAACCAGGCTACAACCAAGAGACCCAGTACTTC. It is translated as CASKPGYNQETQYF.

In this sample, this clonotype turned up a few times. The chain uses TRBV28 and TRBJ1-1; D is unresolved. CDR3 length equals 14 residues. CDR1 is MDHEN and CDR2 is SYDVKM in the germline V gene. The V end lost 3 bases, the J end lost 4 bases, and 12 bases lay between the germline ends. Here the CDR3 DNA reads TGTGCCAGCAGTTTTTTATCGGTTAGCACTGAAGCTTTCTTT. This encodes CASSFLSVSTEAFF. The entire variable domain, with the rest obtained from reference TRBV28 and TRBJ1-1, is as follows: DVKVTQSSRYLVKRTGEKVFLECVQDMDHENMFWYRQDPGLGLRLIYFSYDVKMKEKGDIPEGYSVSREKKERFSLILESASTNQTSMYLCASSFLSVSTEAFFGQGTRLTVV.

This clonotype was observed a few times. The gene calls are TRBV29-1 and TRBJ1-2; D call uncertain. V dropped 3 bases and J dropped 5 bases, with 10 bases sitting between them. The CDR3 is 12 amino acids. Per germline, CDR1 SQVTM and CDR2 ANQGSEA. DNA of the CDR3: TGCAGCGTTGATATTGGGTCTTATGGCTACACCTTC. Its translation: CSVDIGSYGYTF.

The genes are TRBV11-2 and TRBJ2-1, with TRBD2 identical over 14 bases. In germline, CDR1 is SGHAT, CDR2 FQNNGV. Trimming removed 1 base from V and 1 base from J; junction bases left unmatched: 12. The CDR3 runs to 21 residues. The CDR3 here is CASSLGRGGTSGSRSYNEQFF. CDR3 DNA: TGTGCCAGCAGCTTAGGAAGGGGTGGGACTAGCGGGAGTAGATCCTACAATGAGCAGTTCTTC.

The chain has TRBV27 and TRBJ2-7; TRBD2 aligns across 13 bases. Germline lookup yields CDR1 MNHEY and CDR2 SMNVEV (reference sequence). The CDR3 sequence is 17 residues long. Trimming took 7 bases from V and 0 from J; bases not matched to a gene: 9. The CDR3 here is CASNPMGLAGSSYEQYV. The CDR3 DNA reads TGTGCCAGCAATCCTATGGGACTAGCGGGAAGCTCCTACGAGCAGTACGTC.

The table lists this clonotype with a count of one. The chain recombines TRBV28 with TRBJ2-7; TRBD2 matches at 8 bases. The CDR3 loop spans 15 amino acids. The V gene's germline CDR1 is MDHEN and CDR2 SYDVKM. V shed 5 bases and J 3 bases; nucleotides not matched to a gene: 9. CDR3 protein: CASSLFGGASYEQYF. Written as DNA, the CDR3 is TGTGCCAGCAGTCTTTTCGGGGGGGCGAGCTACGAGCAGTACTTC.

This clonotype has a handful of counts. This rearrangement joins TRBV5-1 to TRBJ1-1; D possibly corresponds to TRBD1 (6 bases). Germline values: CDR1 SGHRS, CDR2 YFSETQ. Trimming pared 3 bases from V and 8 bases from J, leaving 17 bases between. This CDR3 region has 14 residues. The CDR3 coding sequence is TGCGCCAGCAGCTGGACGGGGGGGCCCGAAGAAGCTTTCTTT. Residues: CASSWTGGPEEAFF.

This clonotype occurred a few times. The chain has TRBV7-2 and TRBJ1-1; no clear D gene. Deletions cut 5 bases from V and 5 bases from J, with 18 bases between. The CDR3 contains 15 residues. Germline V gives CDR1 SGHTA, CDR2 FQGNSA. The CDR3 is CASSIQGPLGTEAFF. In DNA form, the CDR3 reads TGTGCCAGCAGCATCCAAGGACCCCTGGGGACTGAAGCTTTCTTT.

To note about this clonotype: A junction end diverges from the germline sequence, so it may reflect a read error. The chain combines TRBV24-1 with TRBJ1-5, with unresolved D. Germline V lookup: CDR1 KGHDR, CDR2 SFDVKD. The CDR3 sequence is 12 residues long. Written as DNA, the CDR3 is TGTGCCACCAGTGACCGAGATCAGCACCAGCATTTT. Its translation: CATSDRDQHQHF.

The chain recombines TRBV9 with TRBJ2-1; D remains ambiguous. CDR3 size: 15 residues. With 1 base removed from V and 2 bases from J, the gap between germline ends came to 10 bases. Germline loops: CDR1 SGDLS, CDR2 YYNGEE. The CDR3 protein is CASSVNGPAYNEQFF. The CDR3 DNA sequence: TGTGCCAGCAGCGTAAACGGTCCTGCCTACAATGAGCAGTTCTTC.

The chain employs TRBV15 and TRBJ1-2, with TRBD1 identical over 9 bases. Germline V lookup: CDR1 LNHNV, CDR2 YYDKDF (reference sequence). The CDR3 is made up of 13 amino acids. J was trimmed by 5 bases and V by 4 bases; bases with no gene match: 2. CDR3 region: CATSTGTGYGYTF. CDR3 in DNA: TGTGCCACCAGCACCGGGACAGGGTATGGCTACACCTTC. The full variable domain, in which reference TRBV15 and TRBJ1-2 provide the parts outside the CDR3, is DAMVIQNPRYQVTQFGKPVTLSCSQTLNHNVMYWYQQKSSQAPKLLFHYYDKDFNNEADTPDNFQSRRPNTSFCFLDIRSPGLGDTAMYLCATSTGTGYGYTFGSGTRLTVV.

The rearrangement links TRBV20-1 to TRBJ2-1; unclear D gene. Trimming took 0 bases from V and 9 from J, leaving 18 bases between them. The germline V gene has CDR1 DFQATT and CDR2 SNEGSKA (reference sequence). The CDR3 length is 15 residues. The CDR3: CSARERLESWAEQFF. In DNA, the CDR3 is TGCAGTGCTAGAGAAAGGCTGGAGTCTTGGGCTGAGCAGTTCTTC.

The V and J genes are TRBV3-1 and TRBJ2-1, with 8 bases lining up with TRBD2. From germline, CDR1 is LGHDT and CDR2 YNNKEL (reference sequence). CDR3 length: 18 residues. Germline trimming cut 2 bases from V and 4 bases from J; bases unmatched to any gene: 13. This CDR3 is CASSQIFRAGDQYNEQFF. Written as DNA, the CDR3 is TGTGCCAGCAGCCAAATTTTTCGAGCGGGAGACCAGTACAATGAGCAGTTCTTC.

There are many counts of this clonotype. This chain uses TRBV7-9 with TRBJ2-3; D possibly corresponds to TRBD2 (5 bases). V dropped 0 bases and J dropped 1 base, with 5 bases sitting between them. The CDR3 spans 14 residues. CDR1 and CDR2 (germline): SEHNR, FQNEAQ (reference sequence). The CDR3 reads CASSLAGGTDTQYF. Written as DNA, the CDR3 is TGTGCCAGCAGCTTAGCGGGAGGCACAGATACGCAGTATTTT.

V gene TRBV10-3 combines with J gene TRBJ2-7; a possible D gene is TRBD2 (5 bases). The CDR3 loop spans 13 amino acids. V gave up 1 base and J gave up 4 bases, with 8 bases separating them. CDR1 is ENHRY and CDR2 is SYGVKD in the germline V gene. In DNA, the CDR3 is TGTGCCATCAGTGAGTGGGAGTATTACGAGCAGTACGTC. The encoded protein is CAISEWEYYEQYV.

This clonotype was detected ten times or more. The chain has TRBV18 and TRBJ1-6; D not resolved. V was cut by 1 base and J by 5 bases, with 3 bases left in between. The CDR3 covers 13 residues. From germline, CDR1 is KGHSH and CDR2 LQKENI. For the CDR3, the DNA is TGTGCCAGCTCACCACTCGATAATTCACCCCTCCACTTT. Translated, it gives CASSPLDNSPLHF. Complete variable domain (other parts from reference TRBV18 and TRBJ1-6): NAGVMQNPRHLVRRRGQEARLRCSPMKGHSHVYWYRQLPEEGLKFMVYLQKENIIDESGMPKERFSAEFPKEGPSILRIQQVVRGDSAAYFCASSPLDNSPLHFGNGTRLTVT.

The CDR3 loop reads CSVEEILAGGAPDTQYF. The CDR3 bases are TGCAGCGTTGAAGAGATACTAGCGGGAGGCGCCCCAGATACGCAGTATTTT. The rearrangement uses TRBV29-1 and TRBJ2-3, with 12 bases aligning to TRBD2. The length of the CDR3 is 17 residues. Trimming took 0 bases from V and 4 from J; bases not matched to a gene: 8. Germline loops: CDR1 SQVTM, CDR2 ANQGSEA.

The chain employs TRBV27 and TRBJ2-1, with 11 positions matching TRBD2. Per germline, CDR1 MNHEY and CDR2 SMNVEV (reference sequence). J gave up 2 bases and V 7 bases, and 7 bases lay outside the gene matches. The CDR3 length is 16 residues. The CDR3 region has the DNA TGTGCCAGCAAAAGCCTAGCGGGAGGCCCCTACAATGAGCAGTTCTTC. It encodes CASKSLAGGPYNEQFF.

The rearrangement uses TRBV24-1 and TRBJ2-1; the match to TRBD2 covers 10 bases. The J segment lost 4 bases and the V segment lost 4 bases, leaving 6 bases of the junction unmatched. The CDR3 totals 16 residues. Germline V gives CDR1 KGHDR, CDR2 SFDVKD. In nucleotides, the CDR3 is TGTGCCACCAGTGACCCCGGGACTAGCGAGTACAATGAGCAGTTCTTC. Protein product: CATSDPGTSEYNEQFF.

This clonotype was observed a handful of times. The J gene is TRBJ2-7, the V gene TRBV9; 7 nucleotides agree with TRBD2. Germline CDR1 reads SGDLS; CDR2 reads YYNGEE. The CDR3 contains 14 residues. The ends lost 0 bases at V and 2 bases at J; junction bases unmatched: 2. The CDR3 nucleotides are TGTGCCAGCAGCGTAGCGGCGGGAGCCTACGAGCAGTACTTC. Its protein product is CASSVAAGAYEQYF. Complete variable domain (other parts from reference TRBV9 and TRBJ2-7): DSGVTQTPKHLITATGQRVTLRCSPRSGDLSVYWYQQSLDQGLQFLIQYYNGEERAKGNILERFSAQQFPDLHSELNLSSLELGDSALYFCASSVAAGAYEQYFGPGTRLTVT.

This clonotype showed up just a few times. The V and J genes are TRBV4-1 and TRBJ2-5; 8 bases align to TRBD1. Trimming took 1 base from V and 5 from J; bases not matched to a gene: 6. The CDR3 consists of 15 residues. Germline CDR1 and CDR2: MGHRA and YSYEKL. In DNA form, the CDR3 reads TGCGCCAGCAGCCAAGTGGCAGGGGGCGCGGAGACCCAGTACTTC. Its protein product is CASSQVAGGAETQYF.

The sample holds a few counts of this clonotype. The chain recombines TRBV30 with TRBJ2-7; D is unresolved. V gave up 2 bases and J gave up 0 bases, with 8 bases separating them. The germline V gene has CDR1 GTSNPN and CDR2 SVGIG (reference sequence). The CDR3 is made up of 13 amino acids. CDR3 in DNA: TGTGCCTGGAGTCCCCAGGTCTCCTACGAGCAGTACTTC. It yields the protein CAWSPQVSYEQYF.

The chain uses TRBV6-1 and TRBJ1-1; 7 nucleotides align to TRBD1. The V and J ends lost 4 bases and 4 bases, in that order; junction bases with no gene match: 3. The CDR3 loop spans 13 amino acids. In germline, CDR1 is MNHNS, CDR2 SASEGT. The CDR3 nucleotides read TGTGCCAGCAGTGCACAGGGGAGCACTGAAGCTTTCTTT. This codes for CASSAQGSTEAFF.

V gene TRBV20-1 combines with J gene TRBJ2-1, with TRBD2 identical over 9 bases. CDR3 length: 15 amino acids. The ends lost 0 bases at V and 5 bases at J; junction bases unmatched: 5. The germline CDR1 and CDR2 sequences are DFQATT and SNEGSKA (reference sequence). This CDR3 is CSAREIAGVDNEQFF. The DNA for the CDR3 is TGCAGTGCTAGAGAAATAGCGGGAGTGGACAATGAGCAGTTCTTC.

This clonotype showed up many times. CDR3 protein: CASSFWGWAEAFF. In DNA, the CDR3 is TGTGCCAGCAGCTTTTGGGGTTGGGCTGAAGCTTTCTTT. This chain uses TRBV7-2 with TRBJ1-1; D is unresolved. CDR3 length: 13 residues. From germline, CDR1 is SGHTA and CDR2 FQGNSA. The V gene lost 3 bases and the J gene lost 6 bases, with 11 bases spanning the gap. Full variable domain (outside the CDR3, taken from reference TRBV7-2 and TRBJ1-1): GAGVSQSPSNKVTEKGKDVELRCDPISGHTALYWYRQSLGQGLEFLIYFQGNSAPDKSGLPSDRFSAERTGGSVSTLTIQRTQQEDSAVYLCASSFWGWAEAFFGQGTRLTVV.

The table lists this clonotype with a few counts. J is TRBJ2-3 and V is TRBV12-3 or TRBV12-4; D not resolved. Trimming pared 6 bases from V and 3 bases from J, leaving 19 bases between. This CDR3 contains 16 residues. DNA for the CDR3: TGTGCCAGCAGCTCCCCCGGCGACCCCCGAACAGATACGCAGTATTTT. This encodes CASSSPGDPRTDTQYF.